This passage covers 7 T cell receptor beta chains from one sample sequenced in a study of cytomegalovirus exposure and HLA in healthy donors. The PCR had 60 Vbeta and 13 Jbeta primers. Assay used: immunoSEQ multiplex PCR; TCRdb lists only in-frame clones, some missing. The table shows about 170,000 clones, with 85% occurring only once. Sequencing input: PBMCs. These receptors originate from a boy under 10 years old in good health and CMV-seronegative.

The genes are TRBV6-6 and TRBJ1-5, with D possibly being TRBD1 (6 bases). This CDR3 comprises 16 residues. Germline CDR1 MNHNY, CDR2 SVGAGI (reference sequence). Trimming removed 5 bases from V and 6 bases from J, with 20 bases in between. The CDR3 DNA is TGTGCCAGCAGTAGCCGGGGGGGGGCGGACCGTCAGCCCCAGCATTTT. It encodes CASSSRGGADRQPQHF.

This chain connects TRBV5-1 to TRBJ1-2; 10 nucleotides line up with TRBD1. Germline V gene data show CDR1 as SGHRS and CDR2 as YFSETQ. CDR3 length: 14 residues. V gave up 4 bases and J gave up 4 bases; unmatched junction bases: 4. This chain's CDR3 is CASSGRTGGYGYTF. Written as DNA, the CDR3 is TGCGCCAGCAGCGGCCGGACAGGGGGCTATGGCTACACCTTC.

V is TRBV4-2 and J is TRBJ2-7; 10 bases are a match to TRBD2. The trim removed 3 bases at V and 6 bases at J, leaving 17 bases unmatched. Per germline, CDR1 LGHNA and CDR2 YNFKEQ. The CDR3 has 18 amino acids. CDR3 sequence: CASSHLERRAGGPGEQYF. CDR3 DNA: TGTGCCAGCAGCCATCTCGAAAGGAGAGCGGGAGGGCCGGGCGAGCAGTACTTC.

The CDR3 nucleotides read TGTGCCAGCAGCGCTGGGGAGGGCCTAGAGCAGTTCTTC. The encoded protein is CASSAGEGLEQFF. This sequence joins TRBV6-1 and TRBJ2-1; TRBD2 matches 7 bases. The CDR3 is 13 residues long. The germline CDR1 and CDR2 sequences are MNHNS and SASEGT. The V segment lost 6 bases and the J segment 10 bases; nucleotides outside the gene matches: 9.

The chain couples TRBV6-5 to TRBJ1-2, with TRBD1 matching over 9 bases. This CDR3 is 14 amino acids long. The ends lost 10 bases at V and 1 base at J; junction bases unmatched: 7. CDR1 MNHEY and CDR2 SVGAGI come from the germline V gene. This CDR3 is CATHGTGNNYGYTF. CDR3 coding DNA: TGTGCCACCCACGGGACAGGGAATAACTATGGCTACACCTTC.

The chain joins TRBV7-9 to TRBJ2-7, with TRBD1 matching 9 bases. With V trimmed by 5 bases and J by 0 bases, 5 bases remained unmatched. Germline CDR1 reads SEHNR; CDR2 reads FQNEAQ (reference sequence). The CDR3 covers 15 residues. CDR3 in DNA: TGTGCCAGCAGCACAGGACAGGGGATCTCCTACGAGCAGTACTTC. Protein: CASSTGQGISYEQYF.

Here the CDR3 DNA reads TGCGCCAGCAGCAGACGACTAGCGGGACACAATGAGCAGTTCTTC. Its translation is CASSRRLAGHNEQFF. The chain joins TRBV4-1 to TRBJ2-1; 11 positions agree with TRBD2. Per germline, CDR1 MGHRA and CDR2 YSYEKL. This CDR3 has 15 residues. The J segment lost 5 bases and the V segment lost 5 bases, leaving 5 bases of the junction unmatched.